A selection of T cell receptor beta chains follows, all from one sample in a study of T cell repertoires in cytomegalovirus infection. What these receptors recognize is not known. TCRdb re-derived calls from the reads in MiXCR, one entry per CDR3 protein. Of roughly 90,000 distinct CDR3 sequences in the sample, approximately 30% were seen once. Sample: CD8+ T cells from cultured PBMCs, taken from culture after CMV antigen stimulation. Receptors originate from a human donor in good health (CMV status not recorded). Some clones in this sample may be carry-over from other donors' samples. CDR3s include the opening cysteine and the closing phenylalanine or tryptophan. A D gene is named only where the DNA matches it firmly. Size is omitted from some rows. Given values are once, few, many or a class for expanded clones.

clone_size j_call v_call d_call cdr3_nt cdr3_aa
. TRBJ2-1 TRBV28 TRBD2 TGTGCCAGCAGTCCCGCGGGGCGGGGGGTCGGTGAGCAGTTCTTC CASSPAGRGVGEQFF
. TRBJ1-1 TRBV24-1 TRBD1 TGTGCCACCACCCAGGGGGTCAGTGGGGAAGCTTTCTTT CATTQGVSGEAFF
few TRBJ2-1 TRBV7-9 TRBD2 TGTGCCAGCAGCTCCGGACTAGCGGGGGGACACAGTGAGCAGTTCTTC CASSSGLAGGHSEQFF
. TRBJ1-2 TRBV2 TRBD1 TGTGCAGACAGGGACTATGGCTACACCTTC CADRDYGYTF
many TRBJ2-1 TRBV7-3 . TGTGCCAGCTCCCAGGGGACATATGAGCAGTTCTTC CASSQGTYEQFF
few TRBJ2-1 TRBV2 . TGTGCCAGCAGTGGGTTGCGCCTCAATTCCTACAATGAGCAGTTCTTC CASSGLRLNSYNEQFF
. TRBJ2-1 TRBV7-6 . TGTGCCAGCAGCTTAGATCCTTCCAATGAGCAGTTCTTC CASSLDPSNEQFF
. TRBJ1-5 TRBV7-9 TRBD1 TGTGCCAGCAGCTCGGGGACAGGGAGAAATCAGCCCCAGCATTTT CASSSGTGRNQPQHF
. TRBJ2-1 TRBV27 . TGTGCCAGCAGTCCTCCCAGGTCCTACAATGAGCAGTTCTTC CASSPPRSYNEQFF
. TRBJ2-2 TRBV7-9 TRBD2 TGTGCCAGCAGCCGGGGGGATTTCGGGACCGGGGAGCTGTTTTTT CASSRGDFGTGELFF
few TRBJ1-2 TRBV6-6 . TGTGCCAGCGAGGGGGGCTATGGCTACACCTTC CASEGGYGYTF
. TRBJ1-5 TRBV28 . TGTGCCAGCAGTTTATACGCGCGAGGGAGCAATCAGCCCCAGCATTTT CASSLYARGSNQPQHF
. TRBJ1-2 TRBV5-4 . TGTGCCAGCAGCTTATGGCAGACTTATGGCTACACCTTC CASSLWQTYGYTF
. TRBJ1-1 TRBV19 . TGTGCCAGTAGCATGACCTCGGGGTTCAACACTGAAGCTTTCTTT CASSMTSGFNTEAFF